A single sample is the source of the 10 T cell receptor beta chains below, sequenced in a study of PD-1 blockade in mismatch repair-deficient tumors. Sequencing was performed with immunoSEQ multiplex PCR; in TCRdb, only in-frame clones are kept and a portion is missing. This sample has around 10,000 clones; around 85% occur once, and the top ten carry approximately 0.97%. Here the sequenced sample was PBMCs, taken approximately 48 weeks after starting pembrolizumab. The receptors originated from an adult with mismatch repair-deficient cancer.

This clone occurred a few times. The chain uses TRBV28 and TRBJ1-1, with D possibly TRBD1 on 6 matching bases. CDR1 and CDR2 from the germline V gene are MDHEN and SYDVKM. Deletions cut 3 bases from V and 12 bases from J, with 11 bases between. CDR3 length: 11 amino acids. The CDR3 here is CASSFRGAPFF. The CDR3 nucleotides are TGTGCCAGCAGTTTCAGGGGTGCGCCTTTCTTT.

The rearrangement links TRBV29-1 to TRBJ1-2, with 8 bases matching TRBD1. V lost 2 bases, J lost 6 bases, and 8 bases stayed unmatched. This CDR3 comprises 14 residues. Germline assignment: CDR1 SQVTM and CDR2 ANQGSEA. Here the CDR3 reads CSVESQGVSNGYTF. For the CDR3, the DNA is TGCAGCGTTGAATCACAGGGGGTTTCGAATGGCTACACCTTC. Full variable domain (outside the CDR3, taken from reference TRBV29-1 and TRBJ1-2): SAVISQKPSRDICQRGTSLTIQCQVDSQVTMMFWYRQQPGQSLTLIATANQGSEATYESGFVIDKFPISRPNLTFSTLTVSNMSPEDSSIYLCSVESQGVSNGYTFGSGTRLTVV.

In the case of this clone: Distinct nucleotide sequences in the sample also encode this CDR3. CDR3 nucleotides: TGTGCCAGCAGCCCTGGACTAGCGGGAGAGGTCTATGAGCAGTTCTTC. It is translated as CASSPGLAGEVYEQFF. The V gene is TRBV9, the J gene TRBJ2-1; 13 bases line up with TRBD2. The V segment lost 4 bases and the J segment 8 bases; nucleotides outside the gene matches: 9. CDR3 length: 16 residues. Germline V CDR1 and CDR2: SGDLS, YYNGEE.

V usage is TRBV9 and J usage is TRBJ2-7, with 8 bases identical to TRBD2. J gave up 7 bases and V 0 bases, and 9 bases lay outside the gene matches. CDR3 length equals 15 residues. Germline CDR1 reads SGDLS; CDR2 reads YYNGEE. The CDR3 is CASSVGTSGRWEQYF. CDR3 DNA sequence: TGTGCCAGCAGCGTAGGAACTAGCGGAAGGTGGGAGCAGTACTTC. Complete variable domain (other parts from reference TRBV9 and TRBJ2-7): DSGVTQTPKHLITATGQRVTLRCSPRSGDLSVYWYQQSLDQGLQFLIQYYNGEERAKGNILERFSAQQFPDLHSELNLSSLELGDSALYFCASSVGTSGRWEQYFGPGTRLTVT.

The chain joins TRBV6-1 to TRBJ2-2; 8 nucleotides line up with TRBD2. CDR3 length: 13 amino acids. Germline CDR1 MNHNS, CDR2 SASEGT. Trimming took 6 bases from V and 6 from J; bases not matched to a gene: 3. As DNA, the CDR3 is TGTGCCAGCAGATTGACTAGCGCCGGGGAGCTGTTTTTT. Amino acids: CASRLTSAGELFF.

This chain uses TRBV7-2 with TRBJ2-5; a possible D gene is TRBD2 (6 bases). CDR1 is SGHTA and CDR2 is FQGNSA in the germline V gene. The CDR3 length is 14 residues. The V end was cut by 0 bases, the J end by 5 bases, with 10 bases between. The DNA of the CDR3 is TGTGCCAGCAGCTTAGCGGGAGGACTGGAGACCCAGTACTTC. This sequence encodes CASSLAGGLETQYF. The full variable domain, rest sourced from reference TRBV7-2 and TRBJ2-5, is GAGVSQSPSNKVTEKGKDVELRCDPISGHTALYWYRQSLGQGLEFLIYFQGNSAPDKSGLPSDRFSAERTGGSVSTLTIQRTQQEDSAVYLCASSLAGGLETQYFGPGTRLLVL.

This clone was detected only once. The V call is TRBV19, the J call TRBJ2-2, with 8 bases matching TRBD1. The CDR3 is 15 amino acids. The ends lost 7 bases at V and 3 bases at J; junction bases unmatched: 7. The germline V gene has CDR1 LNHDA and CDR2 SQIVND (reference sequence). The CDR3 is CASKGIQGDTGELFF. CDR3 in DNA: TGTGCCAGTAAAGGCATACAGGGGGACACCGGGGAGCTGTTTTTT.

The chain uses TRBV28 and TRBJ1-3; D perhaps matches TRBD1 (5 bases). The CDR3 contains 15 residues. Trimming shortened V by 2 bases and J by 0 bases, and 8 bases separated the two germline ends. Germline CDR1 is MDHEN and CDR2 is SYDVKM. The CDR3 here is CASSLPGHSGNTIYF. Here the CDR3 DNA reads TGTGCCAGCAGTTTACCAGGGCACTCTGGAAACACCATATATTTT.

This clone came up once. The sample carries other DNA sequences with the same CDR3. The chain is built from TRBV9 and TRBJ2-1; 10 bases align to TRBD2. Per germline, CDR1 SGDLS and CDR2 YYNGEE. The ends lost 4 bases at V and 8 bases at J; junction bases unmatched: 12. This CDR3 spans 16 amino acids. CDR3 sequence (DNA): TGTGCCAGCAGCCCTGGCCTAGCGGGAGAGGTCTATGAGCAGTTCTTC. Translated: CASSPGLAGEVYEQFF.

V and J are TRBV27 and TRBJ2-5; 9 bases match TRBD1. The CDR3 loop spans 15 amino acids. The J segment lost 1 base and the V segment lost 4 bases, leaving 4 bases of the junction unmatched. CDR1 MNHEY and CDR2 SMNVEV come from the germline V gene (reference sequence). As DNA, the CDR3 is TGTGCCAGCAGTTCACCGGGACAGGGCCAAGAGACCCAGTACTTC. This encodes CASSSPGQGQETQYF.